This entry concerns a single TCR beta chain. As yet, its antigen is unknown. This sample is drawn from a study of cytomegalovirus exposure and HLA in healthy donors. The V gene's germline CDR1 is LNHNV and CDR2 YYDKDF (reference sequence). Germline trimming cut 1 base from V and 9 bases from J; bases unmatched to any gene: 12. CDR3 length: 16 residues. The study ran its PCR with 60 Vbeta and 13 Jbeta primers. Assay: immunoSEQ multiplex PCR; the TCRdb copy retains only in-frame clones and omits some. The sample has some 180,000 clones, 70% to 80% seen once; the top ten hold about 3%. Study-wide results and caveats: The study labeled fewer than 200 TCR beta chains cytomegalovirus-associated.

The chain combines TRBV15 with TRBJ2-1; 7 positions match TRBD1. Sample: PBMCs. This clonotype was sampled from a male donor in good health and CMV-seronegative. The CDR3 DNA is TGTGCCACCAGCAGAGGTGGGGCAGGGGGTGGGGCTGAGCAGTTCTTC. Its protein product is CATSRGGAGGGAEQFF. The full variable domain, with the rest looked up from reference TRBV15 and TRBJ2-1, is DAMVIQNPRYQVTQFGKPVTLSCSQTLNHNVMYWYQQKSSQAPKLLFHYYDKDFNNEADTPDNFQSRRPNTSFCFLDIRSPGLGDTAMYLCATSRGGAGGGAEQFFGPGTRLTVL.